The 11 T cell receptor beta chains below come from one sample, sequenced in a study of human T cells and chemical hapten exposure. Described time point: patch test 3, about 24 weeks after DPC sensitization. Described treatment: therapeutic diphenylcyclopropenone sensitization with weekly scalp DPC. Each CDR3 protein gets one entry after TCRdb re-called the RACE reads with MiXCR. Of about 190,000 distinct CDR3 sequences listed, about 22% were seen once; the top ten hold 2.5%. Sequencing used whole blood, obtained in connection with sensitization to the hapten diphenylcyclopropenone (DPC). Receptors originate from a middle-aged woman with alopecia areata. Some clones in this sample may be carry-over from other donors' samples.

The chain has TRBV12-5 and TRBJ2-2; 8 positions agree with TRBD2. With 2 bases clipped from V and 13 bases from J, the junction kept 6 bases outside the gene matches. This CDR3 comprises 13 residues. Germline CDR1 is LGHNT and CDR2 is FRNRAP. CDR3 DNA: TGTGCTAGTGGTTTGCCCGGGACTAGTGGGCTGTTTTTT. This gives the protein CASGLPGTSGLFF.

This chain uses TRBV6-5 with TRBJ2-7; 9 bases match TRBD2. This CDR3 is 16 amino acids long. The germline V gene encodes CDR1 MNHEY and CDR2 SVGAGI. J gave up 3 bases and V 2 bases, and 8 bases lay outside the gene matches. The CDR3 sequence: CASSYGHKAGGYEQYF. The CDR3 DNA is TGTGCCAGCAGTTACGGGCATAAAGCGGGGGGCTACGAGCAGTACTTC.

This chain uses TRBV6-1 with TRBJ1-1; maybe TRBD1 (5 bases). V gave up 5 bases and J gave up 1 base, with 11 bases separating them. CDR3 length equals 14 residues. The V gene's germline CDR1 is MNHNS and CDR2 SASEGT. The CDR3 loop reads CASSLEQENTEAFF. The CDR3 DNA follows: TGTGCCAGCAGTTTAGAACAGGAGAACACTGAAGCTTTCTTT.

The chain has TRBV27 and TRBJ2-3, with D perhaps assigned TRBD1 or TRBD2 (5 bases each). There are 15 residues in the CDR3. Trimming removed 4 bases at V and 8 bases at J, with 19 bases between. Germline CDR1 and CDR2: MNHEY and SMNVEV (reference sequence). The CDR3 loop is CASSSPGRGIGTQYF. The CDR3 DNA is TGTGCCAGCAGTTCTCCGGGACGGGGTATAGGTACGCAGTATTTT.

The chain carries TRBV15 and TRBJ2-3; tentative D call: TRBD1 (6 bases). The V and J ends lost 2 bases and 2 bases respectively, with 11 bases between them. CDR1 and CDR2 (germline): LNHNV, YYDKDF (reference sequence). The CDR3 has 15 amino acids. As DNA, the CDR3 is TGTGCCACCAGCAGAAGACAGGCGAACACAGATACGCAGTATTTT. Its translation: CATSRRQANTDTQYF. Full variable domain (remainder filled in from reference TRBV15 and TRBJ2-3): DAMVIQNPRYQVTQFGKPVTLSCSQTLNHNVMYWYQQKSSQAPKLLFHYYDKDFNNEADTPDNFQSRRPNTSFCFLDIRSPGLGDTAMYLCATSRRQANTDTQYFGPGTRLTVL.

This clonotype was detected many times. The CDR3 nucleotides read TGTGCCAGCAGCTCCCCCGGGACCCCCGCCTACGAGCAGTACTTC. Translating it yields CASSSPGTPAYEQYF. The chain couples TRBV5-4 to TRBJ2-7; D possibly uses TRBD1 or TRBD2 (5 bases each). The V gene's germline CDR1 is SGHNT and CDR2 YYREEE (reference sequence). Trimming shortened V by 3 bases and J by 2 bases, and 15 bases separated the two germline ends. The CDR3 spans 15 residues.

This clonotype was observed a few times. The chain joins TRBV7-2 to TRBJ2-2; tentatively, D is TRBD2 (7 bases). Per germline, CDR1 SGHTA and CDR2 FQGNSA. The CDR3 has 17 amino acids. The V end lost 5 bases, the J end lost 3 bases, and 19 bases lay between the germline ends. CDR3 sequence reads: CASSRTGGSAYTGELFF. The CDR3 DNA is TGTGCCAGCAGCCGGACGGGGGGCAGCGCTTACACCGGGGAGCTGTTTTTT. The complete variable domain, with remaining parts taken from reference TRBV7-2 and TRBJ2-2, reads GAGVSQSPSNKVTEKGKDVELRCDPISGHTALYWYRQSLGQGLEFLIYFQGNSAPDKSGLPSDRFSAERTGGSVSTLTIQRTQQEDSAVYLCASSRTGGSAYTGELFFGEGSRLTVL.

This clonotype was detected only a few times. The genes are TRBV20-1 and TRBJ1-1, with 8 bases identical to TRBD1. CDR3 length: 14 residues. CDR1 is DFQATT and CDR2 is SNEGSKA in the germline V gene (reference sequence). The trim removed 6 bases at V and 5 bases at J, leaving 11 bases unmatched. The CDR3 coding sequence is TGCAGTGCCATACCCGGACAGGGAGGGACTGAAGCTTTCTTT. This sequence encodes CSAIPGQGGTEAFF.

The rearrangement uses TRBV7-8 and TRBJ2-2; D gene unclear. CDR3 length: 16 residues. V was pared by 1 base and J by 5 bases, with 14 bases between. CDR1 is SGHVS, CDR2 FQNEAQ, per germline. CDR3 sequence (DNA): TGTGCCAGCAGCTTAGGTCTACAGATAAGAACCGGGGAGCTGTTTTTT. This gives the protein CASSLGLQIRTGELFF.

This clonotype was seen at least ten times. The CDR3 spells CASSQGGAGGPSSEQYF. The CDR3, as DNA: TGTGCCAGCAGCCAAGGCGGAGCGGGAGGGCCCTCGTCGGAGCAGTACTTC. The chain employs TRBV4-2 and TRBJ2-7, with 10 nucleotides matching TRBD2. V shed 1 base and J 7 bases; nucleotides not matched to a gene: 13. Germline V CDR1 and CDR2: LGHNA, YNFKEQ. The CDR3 extends over 17 amino acids.

The V gene is TRBV11-2, the J gene TRBJ2-1; TRBD2 agrees at 11 bases. Germline V gene sequence: CDR1 SGHAT, CDR2 FQNNGV. Unmatched junction bases numbered 9, after V lost 5 bases and J lost 9 bases. The CDR3 extends over 15 amino acids. CDR3 DNA: TGTGCCAGCAGCGAGAGGGGTCTAGCGGGAGGTGAGCAGTTCTTC. Residues: CASSERGLAGGEQFF. The variable domain in full, with the rest retrieved from reference TRBV11-2 and TRBJ2-1, is EAGVAQSPRYKIIEKRQSVAFWCNPISGHATLYWYQQILGQGPKLLIQFQNNGVVDDSQLPKDRFSAERLKGVDSTLKIQPAKLEDSAVYLCASSERGLAGGEQFFGPGTRLTVL.